This T cell receptor beta chain was retrieved from a study of STAT5B mutations in CD4+ large granular lymphocyte leukemia. Repertoires were generated with immunoSEQ multiplex PCR, while TCRdb's copy carries only in-frame clones and drops some. The data hold tens of thousands of clones, with roughly two thirds observed a single time. In its sample, this clone was seen a few times. With 5 bases clipped from V and 3 bases from J, the junction kept 3 bases outside the gene matches. This CDR3 has 15 residues. Germline V gene data show CDR1 as SGHTA and CDR2 as FQGNSA. The clonotype originates from a human donor in good health. This chain links TRBV7-2 with TRBJ2-5, with TRBD2 identical over 13 bases. The sequencing sample was made of CD4+ T cells from blood buffy coats. Written as DNA, the CDR3 is TGTGCCAGCAGCGGAACTAGCGGGGGGGAAGAGACCCAGTACTTC. This translates into CASSGTSGGEETQYF.